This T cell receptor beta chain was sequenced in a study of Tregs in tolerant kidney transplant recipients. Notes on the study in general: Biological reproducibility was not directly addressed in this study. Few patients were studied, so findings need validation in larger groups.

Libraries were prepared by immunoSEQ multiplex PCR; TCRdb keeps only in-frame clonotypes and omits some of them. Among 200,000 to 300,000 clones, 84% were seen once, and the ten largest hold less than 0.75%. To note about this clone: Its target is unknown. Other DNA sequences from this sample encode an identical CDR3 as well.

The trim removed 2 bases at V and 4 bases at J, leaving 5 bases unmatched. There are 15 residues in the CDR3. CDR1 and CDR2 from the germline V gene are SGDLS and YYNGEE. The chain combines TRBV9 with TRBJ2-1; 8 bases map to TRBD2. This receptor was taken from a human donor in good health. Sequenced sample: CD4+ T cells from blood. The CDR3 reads CASSVDRGGYNEQFF. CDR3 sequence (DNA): TGTGCCAGCAGCGTCGACCGGGGGGGTTACAATGAGCAGTTCTTC.